The T cell receptor (beta chain) under discussion was sequenced for a study of T cell repertoires in aging, cancer and after chemotherapy. At the level of the study: Donor ages fell into six groups from 30 or younger up to 70 or older. Study-level results: Age-matched healthy donors had significantly more diverse, less clonal blood TCR repertoires than untreated cancer patients.

Peripheral blood genomic DNA, not sorted cells or RNA, was the template. Note on this clonotype: Its antigen is not identified.

A mixed TRB-A/B primer pool amplified rearranged TRB by multiplex touch-down PCR. TCRdb recomputed calls from the multiplex PCR reads with MiXCR, one row per CDR3 protein. The sample records about 11,000 distinct CDR3 sequences, about 31% being singletons. Germline CDR1 SGHDT, CDR2 YYEEEE. V lost 4 bases to trimming and J lost 3 bases; unmatched junction nucleotides: 4. This CDR3 is 14 amino acids long. This chain uses TRBV5-6 with TRBJ1-2; 9 bases align to TRBD1. Sequencing was carried out using blood. The clonotype originates from a human donor in good health. The donor label of this sample is uncertain. In nucleotides, the CDR3 is TGTGCCAGCAGCAACAGGGGGCGCGACTATGGCTACACCTTC. Translating gives CASSNRGRDYGYTF.